Listed here is a single TCR beta chain. This sample stems from a study of blood T cell repertoires in COVID-19. Method: immunoSEQ multiplex PCR; TCRdb's copy keeps in-frame clones and lacks some. The sample yields 250,000 to 350,000 clones, about 86% seen once. Germline lookup yields CDR1 KGHSH and CDR2 LQKENI. The CDR3 sequence is 18 residues long. Germline trimming cut 0 bases from V and 3 bases from J; bases unmatched to any gene: 9. V and J are TRBV18 and TRBJ1-2; TRBD1 agrees at 11 bases. This sequence originates from a woman between 50 and 59 years old with acute or convalescent COVID-19. Sequencing was done on a sample of peripheral blood. CDR3 loop: CASSPPPGQGVEDYGYTF. DNA of the CDR3: TGTGCCAGCTCACCACCACCGGGACAGGGGGTTGAGGACTATGGCTACACCTTC.